Listed below are T cell receptor beta chains from one sample, sequenced in a study of OX40 agonist ivuxolimab in advanced cancers. Clones were read by immunoSEQ multiplex PCR, and TCRdb kept only the in-frame ones, dropping some. The sample lists about 24,000 clones, roughly 84% occurring once. The material sequenced was CD4+ or CD8+ T cells sorted from blood, taken in a trial of the OX40 agonist ivuxolimab. Every receptor here comes from an adult with an advanced solid tumor such as melanoma, head and neck, liver or kidney cancer. CDR3s include the opening cysteine and the closing phenylalanine or tryptophan. Fields, in order: D gene, V gene, J gene, CDR3 length, clone size, CDR3 DNA, CDR3 protein. The D gene is left open where the match is weak. Some rows have no size entry. The others give once, few or many, or a class for an expanded clone.

D: .
V: TRBV7-9
J: TRBJ2-1
length: 13
size: .
DNA: TGTGCCAGCAGCTTAGTGGGGGGCAATGAGCAGTTCTTC
CDR3: CASSLVGGNEQFF

D: .
V: TRBV6-5
J: TRBJ2-3
length: 15
size: .
DNA: TGTGCCAGCAGTTTCACAGCGTTAAGCACAGATACGCAGTATTTT
CDR3: CASSFTALSTDTQYF

D: .
V: TRBV28
J: TRBJ1-5
length: 13
size: .
DNA: TGTGCCAGCAGTTCAGGTTTGGGTCAGCCCCAGCATTTT
CDR3: CASSSGLGQPQHF

D: .
V: TRBV29-1
J: TRBJ2-3
length: 11
size: .
DNA: TGCAGCGTCGAACAAGACTATACGCAGTATTTT
CDR3: CSVEQDYTQYF

D: TRBD2
V: TRBV5-1
J: TRBJ2-7
length: 19
size: .
DNA: TGCGCCAGCAGCTTCGGATTTGGGGGACTAGCGGGCCAAACCTACGAGCAGTACTTC
CDR3: CASSFGFGGLAGQTYEQYF

D: TRBD1
V: TRBV19
J: TRBJ2-3
length: 18
size: .
DNA: TGTGCCAGTAGTATAGGCCTGGGACAGGGTTATGGCACAGATACGCAGTATTTT
CDR3: CASSIGLGQGYGTDTQYF

D: .
V: TRBV27
J: TRBJ2-7
length: 14
size: .
DNA: TGTGCCAGCAGTTGGGGGGGCCACCACTACGAGCAGTACTTC
CDR3: CASSWGGHHYEQYF

D: TRBD2
V: TRBV7-9
J: TRBJ2-7
length: 16
size: few
DNA: TGTGCCAGCAGCTCCGGGACTAGCGGGAGCTCCTACGAGCAGTACTTC
CDR3: CASSSGTSGSSYEQYF

D: TRBD1
V: TRBV6-5
J: TRBJ2-7
length: 14
size: .
DNA: TGTGCCAGCAGCTGGGACAGTGGGTTCTACGAGCAGTACTTC
CDR3: CASSWDSGFYEQYF

D: .
V: TRBV27
J: TRBJ2-7
length: 14
size: .
DNA: TGTGCCAGCAGTTTATCCACCCAGGGCTACGAGCAGTACTTC
CDR3: CASSLSTQGYEQYF

D: .
V: TRBV7-3
J: TRBJ2-7
length: 13
size: few
DNA: TGTGCCAGCAGCTTAACTTATACTACCGAGCAGTACTTC
CDR3: CASSLTYTTEQYF

D: .
V: TRBV6-6
J: TRBJ2-7
length: 11
size: .
DNA: TGTGCCAGCAGGGGGACGTCCGAGCAGTACTTC
CDR3: CASRGTSEQYF

D: .
V: TRBV11-2
J: TRBJ2-3
length: 18
size: once
DNA: TGTGCCAGCAGCTTAACCCCCGGGGCTATCAGTAGCACAGATACGCAGTATTTT
CDR3: CASSLTPGAISSTDTQYF

D: TRBD2
V: TRBV10-3
J: TRBJ2-2
length: 15
size: .
DNA: TGTGCCATCAGATTAGGCGGGAGTGGCACCGGGGAGCTGTTTTTT
CDR3: CAIRLGGSGTGELFF

D: .
V: TRBV15
J: TRBJ2-3
length: 14
size: .
DNA: TGTGCCACCAGCATGGGGGCAGGCGCAGATACGCAGTATTTT
CDR3: CATSMGAGADTQYF

D: .
V: TRBV5-1
J: TRBJ2-7
length: 14
size: .
DNA: TGCGCCAGCAGCTTGGTACAGGCTACCTACGAGCAGTACTTC
CDR3: CASSLVQATYEQYF

D: TRBD2
V: TRBV9
J: TRBJ2-1
length: 16
size: .
DNA: TGTGCCAGCAGCGTAGCCGGGACTAGCTCCTACAATGAGCAGTTCTTC
CDR3: CASSVAGTSSYNEQFF

D: .
V: TRBV11-2
J: TRBJ1-5
length: 13
size: once
DNA: TGTGCCAGCAGCTTAGCAGTGGGTCAGCCCCAGCATTTT
CDR3: CASSLAVGQPQHF

D: .
V: TRBV28
J: TRBJ2-7
length: 12
size: .
DNA: TGTGCCAGCAGTTTCGCGGGTGGTGAGCAGTACTTC
CDR3: CASSFAGGEQYF

D: TRBD2
V: TRBV27
J: TRBJ2-7
length: 14
size: once
DNA: TGTGCCAGCAAGGCTGCTAGCGGCTCCTACGAGCAGTACTTC
CDR3: CASKAASGSYEQYF

D: .
V: TRBV7-9
J: TRBJ1-1
length: 14
size: .
DNA: TGTGCCAGCAGCGCCCGGGATCTGAACACTGAAGCTTTCTTT
CDR3: CASSARDLNTEAFF

D: TRBD2
V: TRBV11-1
J: TRBJ2-7
length: 16
size: .
DNA: TGTGCCAGCAGCTCCCCTGGGCGGGAGGGCCCCAACGAGCAGTACTTC
CDR3: CASSSPGREGPNEQYF

D: TRBD1
V: TRBV30
J: TRBJ2-2
length: 15
size: few
DNA: TGTGCCTGGAGTCAGAAGACAGGGTACACCGGGGAGCTGTTTTTT
CDR3: CAWSQKTGYTGELFF

D: .
V: TRBV10-3
J: TRBJ2-7
length: 15
size: medium-sized
DNA: TGTGCCATCAGTGATCCGGGACACCAGTTTCTCGGGCAGTACTTC
CDR3: CAISDPGHQFLGQYF

D: TRBD2
V: TRBV27
J: TRBJ2-7
length: 13
size: .
DNA: TGTGCCAGCAGTTATGCTAGCGGATACGAGCAGTACTTC
CDR3: CASSYASGYEQYF

D: .
V: TRBV7-3
J: TRBJ2-1
length: 19
size: .
DNA: TGTGCCAGCAGCTTAACTCCGGGTATGATGTGGTCGGGGGCGGAGGAGCAGTTCTTC
CDR3: CASSLTPGMMWSGAEEQFF

D: .
V: TRBV9
J: TRBJ2-3
length: 16
size: once
DNA: TGTGCCAGCAGCGCAAGTACCGTCTCTAGCACAGATACGCAGTATTTT
CDR3: CASSASTVSSTDTQYF

D: TRBD1
V: TRBV7-9
J: TRBJ1-4
length: 15
size: once
DNA: TGTGCCAGCAGCTCTACGGGACAGGAGAGTGAAAAACTGTTTTTT
CDR3: CASSSTGQESEKLFF

D: TRBD2
V: TRBV27
J: TRBJ2-6
length: 14
size: once
DNA: TGTGCCAGCAGTTGGGGGGGTGGGGCCAACGTCCTGACTTTC
CDR3: CASSWGGGANVLTF

D: .
V: TRBV7-9
J: TRBJ2-7
length: 14
size: .
DNA: TGTGCCAGCAGCTCCAACCGGGAACACTACGAGCAGTACTTC
CDR3: CASSSNREHYEQYF

D: TRBD1
V: TRBV25-1
J: TRBJ2-2
length: 16
size: .
DNA: TGTGCCAGCAGCGCCACCAGGGGGACCCTCACCGGGGAGCTGTTTTTT
CDR3: CASSATRGTLTGELFF

D: TRBD1
V: TRBV6-5
J: TRBJ1-2
length: 15
size: .
DNA: TGTGCCAGCAGTACAAGGACAGGAAAAAACTATGGCTACACCTTC
CDR3: CASSTRTGKNYGYTF

D: .
V: TRBV18
J: TRBJ1-5
length: 14
size: .
DNA: TGTGCCAGCTCACCAGGCCTAGGCAATCAGCCCCAGCATTTT
CDR3: CASSPGLGNQPQHF

D: TRBD1
V: TRBV30
J: TRBJ1-4
length: 14
size: few
DNA: TGTGCCTGGAGGAAGGGGACAGGGGGCCAAAAACTGTTTTTT
CDR3: CAWRKGTGGQKLFF

D: .
V: TRBV4-1
J: TRBJ1-1
length: 16
size: large
DNA: TGCGCCAGCAGCCAAGATAGGTACAGGCTAAACACTGAAGCTTTCTTT
CDR3: CASSQDRYRLNTEAFF

D: TRBD1
V: TRBV28
J: TRBJ2-3
length: 15
size: .
DNA: TGTGCCAGCAGTTTATGGGGACAGGACACAGATACGCAGTATTTT
CDR3: CASSLWGQDTDTQYF

D: .
V: TRBV28
J: TRBJ1-6
length: 13
size: .
DNA: TGTGCCAGCAGCTCGGGGGTTAATTCACCCCTCCACTTT
CDR3: CASSSGVNSPLHF

D: TRBD1
V: TRBV5-4
J: TRBJ1-2
length: 13
size: .
DNA: TGTGCCAGCAGTGACAGGGTTAGCTATGGCTACACCTTC
CDR3: CASSDRVSYGYTF

D: .
V: TRBV19
J: TRBJ2-7
length: 13
size: once
DNA: TGTGCCAGTAGTATAGGGAGAACCTACGAGCAGTACTTC
CDR3: CASSIGRTYEQYF

D: TRBD2
V: TRBV27
J: TRBJ2-2
length: 18
size: .
DNA: TGTGCCAGCAGTCACATCGGGACTAGCGGGCTGAACACCGGGGAGCTGTTTTTT
CDR3: CASSHIGTSGLNTGELFF

D: .
V: TRBV28
J: TRBJ2-7
length: 15
size: .
DNA: TGTGCCAGCAGTTTAAGGGCTTGGGGCCAATACGAGCAGTACTTC
CDR3: CASSLRAWGQYEQYF

D: .
V: TRBV9
J: TRBJ2-1
length: 16
size: .
DNA: TGTGCCAGCAGCGTGAGAGGACCAGGCTTCTACAATGAGCAGTTCTTC
CDR3: CASSVRGPGFYNEQFF

D: TRBD2
V: TRBV4-1
J: TRBJ2-7
length: 16
size: .
DNA: TGCGCCAGCAGCCATACGACCGGGACTAGCAGCCACGAGCAGTACTTC
CDR3: CASSHTTGTSSHEQYF

D: .
V: TRBV7-9
J: TRBJ2-7
length: 14
size: few
DNA: TGTGCCAGCAGCTCCAACCCGGGGGCGGGTGAGCAGTACTTC
CDR3: CASSSNPGAGEQYF

D: .
V: TRBV4-1
J: TRBJ2-7
length: 16
size: .
DNA: TGCGCCAGCAGCCAAGGGCCCGGCGGACTGGCCTACGAGCAGTACTTC
CDR3: CASSQGPGGLAYEQYF

D: TRBD2
V: TRBV7-2
J: TRBJ2-7
length: 18
size: .
DNA: TGTGCCAGCAGCCCCGGTCCGGGACTAGCGGGACTCTCCTACGAGCAGTACTTC
CDR3: CASSPGPGLAGLSYEQYF

D: TRBD1
V: TRBV27
J: TRBJ2-7
length: 15
size: .
DNA: TGTGCCAGCAGTTTATCAGCAGGGGGTGGTAACGAGCAGTACTTC
CDR3: CASSLSAGGGNEQYF

D: TRBD2
V: TRBV6-5
J: TRBJ2-7
length: 13
size: .
DNA: TGTGCCAGCACCGGGACTAGCGGCTACGAGCAGTACTTC
CDR3: CASTGTSGYEQYF

D: .
V: TRBV7-6
J: TRBJ2-5
length: 13
size: .
DNA: TGTGCCAGCAGCTTAGCAATCAAGGGGACCCAGTACTTC
CDR3: CASSLAIKGTQYF

D: .
V: TRBV28
J: TRBJ2-2
length: 12
size: .
DNA: TGTGCCAGCAGTTTCCTGACCGGGGAGCTGTTTTTT
CDR3: CASSFLTGELFF

D: TRBD1
V: TRBV6-5
J: TRBJ2-4
length: 15
size: .
DNA: TGTGCCAGCACCCCGGACAGGGTTGGCAAAAACATTCAGTACTTC
CDR3: CASTPDRVGKNIQYF

D: .
V: TRBV9
J: TRBJ2-1
length: 14
size: .
DNA: TGTGCCAGCAGCGTTTGGACGGGAGACCCTGAGCAGTTCTTC
CDR3: CASSVWTGDPEQFF

D: .
V: TRBV7-6
J: TRBJ1-4
length: 14
size: .
DNA: TGTGCCAGCAGCCCCAGGGTCCGAGGTGAAAAACTGTTTTTT
CDR3: CASSPRVRGEKLFF

D: TRBD1
V: TRBV28
J: TRBJ2-4
length: 13
size: .
DNA: TGTGCCATCCGCACGGGACAGGGGGACATTCAGTACTTC
CDR3: CAIRTGQGDIQYF

D: TRBD2
V: TRBV27
J: TRBJ2-1
length: 17
size: once
DNA: TGTGCCAGCAGTACCCTCCCGACTAGCGGGACGAACAATGAGCAGTTCTTC
CDR3: CASSTLPTSGTNNEQFF

D: TRBD1
V: TRBV6-5
J: TRBJ1-1
length: 15
size: once
DNA: TGTGCCAGCAGTGTTTGGACAGGGAGTAACACTGAAGCTTTCTTT
CDR3: CASSVWTGSNTEAFF